One and the same sample provided the 23 T cell receptor beta chains below, sequenced in a study of shared clonotypes between healthy human individuals. Assay: immunoSEQ multiplex PCR; the TCRdb copy retains only in-frame clones and omits some. The table records over 2 million clones, roughly 95% of them present only once. Sequenced material: naive CD4+ T cells sorted from blood. This sample's subset: CD45RA+ positively selected. The receptors were sampled from a man between 18 and 35 years old in good health.

The chain has TRBV11-2 and TRBJ2-7, with 7 bases aligning to TRBD2. This CDR3 is 17 amino acids long. Looked up from germline, CDR1 is SGHAT and CDR2 is FQNNGV. Trimming at V came to 1 base and at J to 3 bases, leaving 12 bases not matched to a gene. In DNA form, the CDR3 reads TGTGCCAGCAGCTTAGTACCCGGGGAGGGGCGAGACTACGAGCAGTACTTC. Amino acid sequence: CASSLVPGEGRDYEQYF.

This clone was counted once. V and J are TRBV27 and TRBJ2-7; D remains ambiguous. The germline CDR1 and CDR2 sequences are MNHEY and SMNVEV (reference sequence). The CDR3 is 13 residues long. The germline V and J ends were trimmed by 2 bases and 0 bases, with 5 bases remaining between them. CDR3 sequence (DNA): TGTGCCAGCAGTTTAGGCAACTCCTACGAGCAGTACTTC. Translated: CASSLGNSYEQYF.

This chain connects TRBV6-6 to TRBJ1-5; 7 bases align to TRBD1. The CDR3 covers 14 residues. The V gene's germline CDR1 is MNHNY and CDR2 SVGAGI (reference sequence). Trimming cost V 6 bases and J 1 base; bases outside gene matches: 3. CDR3 region: CASSHRGSNQPQHF. The CDR3 nucleotides are TGTGCCAGCAGCCACAGGGGCAGCAATCAGCCCCAGCATTTT.

The sample holds one count of this clone. The chain couples TRBV11-2 to TRBJ2-5; D not resolved. The CDR3 runs to 16 residues. Germline assignment: CDR1 SGHAT and CDR2 FQNNGV. V lost 2 bases and J 2 bases, leaving 15 bases between the germline ends. The CDR3 DNA follows: TGTGCCAGCAGCTTACGCCTCGCGGCAATACAAGAGACCCAGTACTTC. Translation gives CASSLRLAAIQETQYF.

The CDR3 is CASSLASLETQYF. The CDR3 region has the DNA TGTGCCAGCAGCTTGGCCAGTTTGGAGACCCAGTACTTC. The rearrangement uses TRBV5-6 and TRBJ2-5; D not certain. Germline V gene sequence: CDR1 SGHDT, CDR2 YYEEEE. With 0 bases removed from V and 5 bases from J, the gap between germline ends came to 8 bases. The CDR3 spans 13 residues.

A single count supports this clone. J is TRBJ2-7 and V is TRBV13; TRBD1 matches 8 bases. Germline V gene data show CDR1 as PRHDT and CDR2 as FYEKMQ (reference sequence). The CDR3 is 15 residues long. The V segment lost 5 bases and the J segment 0 bases; nucleotides outside the gene matches: 6. CDR3 protein: CASSPRTGRSYEQYF. CDR3 DNA: TGTGCCAGCAGCCCACGGACAGGGCGCTCCTACGAGCAGTACTTC.

J is TRBJ2-5 and V is TRBV29-1, with D unresolved. The ends were cut back, 0 bases at V and 11 bases at J, with 4 bases in the middle. The CDR3 is made up of 9 amino acids. Germline V lookup: CDR1 SQVTM, CDR2 ANQGSEA. The CDR3: CSVEEGQYF. CDR3 nucleotide sequence: TGCAGCGTTGAAGAAGGGCAGTACTTC. The full variable domain, in which reference TRBV29-1 and TRBJ2-5 provide the parts outside the CDR3, is SAVISQKPSRDICQRGTSLTIQCQVDSQVTMMFWYRQQPGQSLTLIATANQGSEATYESGFVIDKFPISRPNLTFSTLTVSNMSPEDSSIYLCSVEEGQYFGPGTRLLVL.

The V gene is TRBV19, the J gene TRBJ1-6; D call uncertain. Germline V lookup: CDR1 LNHDA, CDR2 SQIVND (reference sequence). V shed 9 bases and J shed 10 bases, with 19 bases lying between them. The CDR3 totals 14 residues. The CDR3 sequence is CASGEDRSRSPLHF. DNA of the CDR3: TGTGCCAGCGGTGAAGACCGTAGCAGATCACCCCTCCACTTT.

The chain employs TRBV30 and TRBJ1-1; D unclear. Trimming pared 8 bases from V and 4 bases from J, leaving 17 bases between. The germline V gene has CDR1 GTSNPN and CDR2 SVGIG (reference sequence). The CDR3 spans 13 residues. The CDR3 loop is CANYRGGATEAFF. In DNA form, the CDR3 reads TGTGCCAATTACCGGGGTGGTGCCACTGAAGCTTTCTTT.

The V and J genes are TRBV6-1 and TRBJ1-5, with 9 bases fitting TRBD1. The CDR3 covers 14 residues. Trimming removed 4 bases from V and 6 bases from J; junction bases left unmatched: 4. The V gene's germline CDR1 is MNHNS and CDR2 SASEGT. The CDR3 spells CASSGTGGAQPQHF. The CDR3, as DNA: TGTGCCAGCAGTGGAACAGGGGGCGCTCAGCCCCAGCATTTT.

The rearrangement joins TRBV27 to TRBJ2-7; 8 bases map to TRBD2. Germline V gives CDR1 MNHEY, CDR2 SMNVEV (reference sequence). Trimming cost V 0 bases and J 1 base; bases outside gene matches: 2. The CDR3 runs to 15 residues. CDR3 sequence: CASSLSVAGSYEQYF. CDR3 nucleotide sequence: TGTGCCAGCAGTTTATCGGTAGCGGGGTCCTACGAGCAGTACTTC.

Comments on this clone: Other DNA sequences in this sample translate to the same CDR3. V is TRBV4-3 and J is TRBJ2-3; no reliable D call. V lost 0 bases, J lost 3 bases, and 7 bases lay in between. Germline V gene data show CDR1 as LGHNA and CDR2 as YSLEER. The CDR3 totals 14 residues. The CDR3, as DNA: TGCGCCAGCAGCCAAGAGGCTCGAACAGATACGCAGTATTTT. Translated, it gives CASSQEARTDTQYF.

This clone appeared a single time. This specimen includes other DNA sequences encoding the same CDR3. The J gene is TRBJ2-5, the V gene TRBV5-4; TRBD2 is a possible D gene (7 bases). With 1 base removed from V and 5 bases from J, the gap between germline ends came to 9 bases. Germline CDR1 is SGHNT and CDR2 is YYREEE (reference sequence). The CDR3 extends over 13 amino acids. In DNA form, the CDR3 reads TGTGCCAGCAGCTTGAAGGGGGGGGAGACCCAGTACTTC. Translation gives CASSLKGGETQYF. Variable domain in full (rest from reference TRBV5-4 and TRBJ2-5): ETGVTQSPTHLIKTRGQQVTLRCSSQSGHNTVSWYQQALGQGPQFIFQYYREEENGRGNFPPRFSGLQFPNYSSELNVNALELDDSALYLCASSLKGGETQYFGPGTRLLVL.

Here the CDR3 DNA reads TGTGCCAGCAGTGAATTTGTAGGTCTGGGATCACCCCTCCACTTT. It specifies CASSEFVGLGSPLHF. The chain is built from TRBV25-1 and TRBJ1-6; D not resolved. V was pared by 1 base and J by 10 bases, with 14 bases between. Germline V gene sequence: CDR1 MGHDK, CDR2 SYGVNS. This CDR3 contains 15 residues.

J is TRBJ2-7 and V is TRBV19, with D possibly being TRBD1 (6 bases). Germline V gives CDR1 LNHDA, CDR2 SQIVND (reference sequence). The CDR3 covers 12 residues. Trimming took 3 bases from V and 6 from J, leaving 9 bases between them. CDR3 bases: TGTGCCAGTAGTATCAAACAGGGCGAGCAGTACTTC. Translated: CASSIKQGEQYF. The full variable domain, its missing parts supplied by reference TRBV19 and TRBJ2-7, is DGGITQSPKYLFRKEGQNVTLSCEQNLNHDAMYWYRQDPGQGLRLIYYSQIVNDFQKGDIAEGYSVSREKKESFPLTVTSAQKNPTAFYLCASSIKQGEQYFGPGTRLTVT.

The chain has TRBV27 and TRBJ1-6; D gene unclear. The germline V gene encodes CDR1 MNHEY and CDR2 SMNVEV (reference sequence). V was pared by 2 bases and J by 7 bases, with 9 bases between. The CDR3 loop spans 14 amino acids. The CDR3 DNA sequence: TGTGCCAGCAGTTTAGCCTTTCCGAATTCACCCCTCCACTTT. Amino acids: CASSLAFPNSPLHF.

The gene calls are TRBV5-4 and TRBJ2-7; D is possibly TRBD2 (6 bases). V lost 2 bases and J 7 bases, leaving 16 bases between the germline ends. In germline, CDR1 is SGHNT, CDR2 YYREEE (reference sequence). The CDR3 is made up of 14 amino acids. The CDR3 DNA reads TGTGCCAGCAGCTTAGTCCCGGGAGTGGGGGAGCAGTACTTC. Amino acid sequence: CASSLVPGVGEQYF.

The V and J genes are TRBV18 and TRBJ1-1, with 7 nucleotides matching TRBD1. CDR3 length: 13 residues. Looked up from germline, CDR1 is KGHSH and CDR2 is LQKENI. V lost 0 bases and J lost 11; bases outside the gene matches: 6. CDR3 bases: TGTGCCAGCTCACCACCGGGAGGGGGCGATGCTTTCTTT. It encodes CASSPPGGGDAFF.

CDR3 amino acids: CSVEQPSNTEAFF. As DNA, the CDR3 is TGCAGCGTTGAACAGCCCTCGAACACTGAAGCTTTCTTT. V gene TRBV29-1 combines with J gene TRBJ1-1; no clear D. Germline CDR1 and CDR2: SQVTM and ANQGSEA. This CDR3 region has 13 residues. With 2 bases removed from V and 1 base from J, the gap between germline ends came to 8 bases.

The chain links TRBV4-1 to TRBJ1-1; D not certain. Germline V gene lookup returns CDR1 MGHRA and CDR2 YSYEKL. The CDR3 loop spans 18 amino acids. Deletions cut 1 base from V and 1 base from J, with 19 bases between. Here the CDR3 reads CASSQVLGNSGSNTEAFF. In nucleotides, the CDR3 is TGCGCCAGCAGCCAAGTTCTCGGTAACTCGGGTTCGAACACTGAAGCTTTCTTT.

The CDR3 nucleotides are TGTGCCAGCAGCTTAGGGACAGTGGAAACCTTC. Amino acids: CASSLGTVETF. The chain joins TRBV7-9 to TRBJ1-2, with D possibly being TRBD1 (6 bases). Germline V gives CDR1 SEHNR, CDR2 FQNEAQ (reference sequence). The CDR3 is made up of 11 amino acids. Trimming cost V 1 base and J 14 bases, with 11 bases left between them.

This clone was observed once. The same CDR3 arises from other DNA sequences in this sample as well. The chain couples TRBV2 to TRBJ2-7; TRBD1 aligns across 11 bases. Germline-derived CDR1 and CDR2 are SNHLY and FYNNEI. There are 12 residues in the CDR3. The V gene end was trimmed by 8 bases and the J gene end by 4 bases; junction bases not matched to a gene: 1. CDR3 loop: CASGQGAYEQYF. The CDR3 DNA reads as TGTGCCAGCGGACAGGGGGCTTACGAGCAGTACTTC.

This chain joins TRBV2 and TRBJ2-7; 10 bases are shared with TRBD1. J was trimmed by 5 bases and V by 8 bases; bases with no gene match: 9. The CDR3 has 14 residues. Germline CDR1 SNHLY, CDR2 FYNNEI. This CDR3 reads CASAPGQGPHEQYF. In nucleotides, the CDR3 is TGTGCCAGCGCTCCGGGACAGGGGCCGCACGAGCAGTACTTC.